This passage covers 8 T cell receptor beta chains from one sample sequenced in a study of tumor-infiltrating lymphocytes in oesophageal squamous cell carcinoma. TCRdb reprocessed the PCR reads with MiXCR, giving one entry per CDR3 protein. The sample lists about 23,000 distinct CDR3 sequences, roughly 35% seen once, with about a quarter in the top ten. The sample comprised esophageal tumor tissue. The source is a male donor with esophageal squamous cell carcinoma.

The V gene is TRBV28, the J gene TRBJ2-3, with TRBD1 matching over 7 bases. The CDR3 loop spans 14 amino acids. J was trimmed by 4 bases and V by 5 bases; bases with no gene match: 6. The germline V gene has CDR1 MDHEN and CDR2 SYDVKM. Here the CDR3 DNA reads TGTGCCAGCAGTATCATAACAGGGGCAGATACGCAGTATTTT. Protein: CASSIITGADTQYF.

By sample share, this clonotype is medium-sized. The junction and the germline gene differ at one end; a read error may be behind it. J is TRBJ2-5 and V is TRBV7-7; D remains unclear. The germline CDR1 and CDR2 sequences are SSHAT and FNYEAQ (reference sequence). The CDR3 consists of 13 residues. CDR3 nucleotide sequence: TGTGCTAGCAGCCCTGGCTTTGGGGAGACCCAGTACTTC. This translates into CASSPGFGETQYF. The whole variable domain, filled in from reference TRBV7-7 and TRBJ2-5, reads GAGVSQSPRYKVTKRGQDVTLRCDPISSHATLYWYQQALGQGPEFLTYFNYEAQPDKSGLPSDRFSAERPEGSISTLTIQRTEQRDSAMYRCASSPGFGETQYFGPGTRLLVL.

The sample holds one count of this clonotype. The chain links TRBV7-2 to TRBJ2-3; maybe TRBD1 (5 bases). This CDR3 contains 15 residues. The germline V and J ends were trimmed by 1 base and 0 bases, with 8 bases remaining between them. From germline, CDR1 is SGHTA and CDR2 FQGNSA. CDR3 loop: CASSLVRGSTDTQYF. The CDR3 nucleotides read TGTGCCAGCAGCTTAGTAAGGGGTAGCACAGATACGCAGTATTTT. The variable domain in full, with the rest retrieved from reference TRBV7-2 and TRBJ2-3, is GAGVSQSPSNKVTEKGKDVELRCDPISGHTALYWYRQSLGQGLEFLIYFQGNSAPDKSGLPSDRFSAERTGGSVSTLTIQRTQQEDSAVYLCASSLVRGSTDTQYFGPGTRLTVL.

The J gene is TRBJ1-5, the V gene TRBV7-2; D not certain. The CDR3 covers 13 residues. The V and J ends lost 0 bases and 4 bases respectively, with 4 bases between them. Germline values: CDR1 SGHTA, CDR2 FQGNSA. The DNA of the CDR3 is TGTGCCAGCAGCTTAGCGAAGAATCAGCCCCAGCATTTT. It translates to CASSLAKNQPQHF.

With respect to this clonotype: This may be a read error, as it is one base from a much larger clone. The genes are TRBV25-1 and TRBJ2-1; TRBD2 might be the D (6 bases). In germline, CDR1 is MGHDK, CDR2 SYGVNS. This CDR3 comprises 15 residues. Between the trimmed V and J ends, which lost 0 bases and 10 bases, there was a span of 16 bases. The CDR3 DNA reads TGTGCCAGCAGTGAATATGGAGGGAGCTCCTACGAGCAGTTCTTC. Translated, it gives CASSEYGGSSYEQFF. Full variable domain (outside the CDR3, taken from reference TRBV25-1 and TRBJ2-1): EADIYQTPRYLVIGTGKKITLECSQTMGHDKMYWYQQDPGMELHLIHYSYGVNSTEKGDLSSESTVSRIRTEHFPLTLESARPSHTSQYLCASSEYGGSSYEQFFGPGTRLTVL.

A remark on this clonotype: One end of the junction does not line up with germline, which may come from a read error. CDR3 sequence reads: CASSLDTQDRNSPLHF. The CDR3 bases are TGTGCCAGCAGTCTCGACACCCAGGACAGGAATTCACCCCTCCACTTC. The V and J genes are TRBV12-3 or TRBV12-4 and TRBJ2-3, with 7 bases aligning to TRBD1. The CDR3 runs 16 residues.

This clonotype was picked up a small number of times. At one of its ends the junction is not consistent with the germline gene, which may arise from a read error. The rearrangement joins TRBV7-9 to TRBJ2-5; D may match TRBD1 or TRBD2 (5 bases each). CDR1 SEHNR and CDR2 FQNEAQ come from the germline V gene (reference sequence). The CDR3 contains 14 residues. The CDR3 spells CASSLGGGGSPLHF. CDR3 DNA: TGTGCCAGCAGCTTAGGGGGCGGAGGATCACCCCTCCACTTC.

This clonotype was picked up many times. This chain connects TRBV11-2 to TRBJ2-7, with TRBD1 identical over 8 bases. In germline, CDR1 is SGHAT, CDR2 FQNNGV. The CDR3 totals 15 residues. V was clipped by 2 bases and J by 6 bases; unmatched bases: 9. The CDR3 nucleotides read TGTGCCAGCAGCTTACTGGACAGGGATTCCGGCGAGCAGTACTTC. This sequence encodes CASSLLDRDSGEQYF.